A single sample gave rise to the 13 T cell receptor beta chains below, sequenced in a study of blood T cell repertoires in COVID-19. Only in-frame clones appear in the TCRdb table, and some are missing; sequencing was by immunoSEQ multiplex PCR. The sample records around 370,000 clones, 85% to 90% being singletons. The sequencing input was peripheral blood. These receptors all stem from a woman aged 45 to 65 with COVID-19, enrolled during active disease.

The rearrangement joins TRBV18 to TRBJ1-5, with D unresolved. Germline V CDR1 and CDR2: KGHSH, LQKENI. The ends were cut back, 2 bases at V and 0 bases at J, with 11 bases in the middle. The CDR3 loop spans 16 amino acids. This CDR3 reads CASSPLGGLSNQPQHF. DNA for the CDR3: TGTGCCAGCTCACCATTGGGAGGGCTTAGCAATCAGCCCCAGCATTTT.

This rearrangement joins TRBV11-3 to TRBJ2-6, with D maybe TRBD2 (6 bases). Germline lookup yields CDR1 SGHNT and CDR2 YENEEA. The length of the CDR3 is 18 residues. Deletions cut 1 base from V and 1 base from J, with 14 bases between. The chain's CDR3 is CASSLGLGLASGANVLTF. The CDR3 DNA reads TGTGCCAGCAGCTTAGGACTAGGTCTAGCGTCTGGGGCCAACGTCCTGACTTTC.

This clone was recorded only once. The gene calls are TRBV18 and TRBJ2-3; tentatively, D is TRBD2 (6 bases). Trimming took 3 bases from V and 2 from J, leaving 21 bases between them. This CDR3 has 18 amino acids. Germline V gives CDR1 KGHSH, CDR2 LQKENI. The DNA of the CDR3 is TGTGCCAGCTCACCCCGCGGGACCGAACAAAGCCTCACAGATACGCAGTATTTT. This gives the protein CASSPRGTEQSLTDTQYF.

CDR3 nucleotides: TGTGCCAGCAGCCGGGATCCCAGATCATCTGGAAACACCATATATTTT. Amino acid sequence: CASSRDPRSSGNTIYF. The chain has TRBV9 and TRBJ1-3, with D uncertain. The V end lost 4 bases, the J end lost 1 base, and 15 bases lay between the germline ends. This CDR3 contains 16 residues. From germline, CDR1 is SGDLS and CDR2 YYNGEE. The full variable domain, in which reference TRBV9 and TRBJ1-3 provide the parts outside the CDR3, is DSGVTQTPKHLITATGQRVTLRCSPRSGDLSVYWYQQSLDQGLQFLIQYYNGEERAKGNILERFSAQQFPDLHSELNLSSLELGDSALYFCASSRDPRSSGNTIYFGEGSWLTVV.

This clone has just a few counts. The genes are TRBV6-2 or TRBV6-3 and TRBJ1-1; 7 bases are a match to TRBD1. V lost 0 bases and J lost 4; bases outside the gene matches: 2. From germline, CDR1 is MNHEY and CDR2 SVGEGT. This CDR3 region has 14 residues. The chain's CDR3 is CASSYSAGGTEAFF. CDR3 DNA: TGTGCCAGCAGTTACTCGGCAGGGGGCACTGAAGCTTTCTTT.

CDR3 in DNA: TGTGCCAGCAGCTTGGATGACAGGCCTCAATTGGGTTCACCCCTCCACTTT. Its protein product is CASSLDDRPQLGSPLHF. The gene calls are TRBV5-5 and TRBJ1-6; tentatively, D is TRBD1 (6 bases). Germline V gives CDR1 SGHKS, CDR2 YYEKEE (reference sequence). V lost 0 bases to trimming and J lost 9 bases, with 19 bases between them. The CDR3 covers 17 residues.

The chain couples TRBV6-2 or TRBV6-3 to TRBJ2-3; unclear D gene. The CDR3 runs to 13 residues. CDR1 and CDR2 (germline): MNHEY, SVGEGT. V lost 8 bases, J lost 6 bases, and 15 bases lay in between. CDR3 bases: TGTGCCAGCTGCCTCCCCCCCCTGGATACGCAGTATTTT. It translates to CASCLPPLDTQYF.

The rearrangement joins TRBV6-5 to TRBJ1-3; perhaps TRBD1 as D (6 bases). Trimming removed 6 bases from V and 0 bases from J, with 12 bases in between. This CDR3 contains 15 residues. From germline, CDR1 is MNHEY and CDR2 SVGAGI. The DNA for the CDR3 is TGTGCCAGCAGGCAAACAGGGACCTCTGGAAACACCATATATTTT. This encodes CASRQTGTSGNTIYF.

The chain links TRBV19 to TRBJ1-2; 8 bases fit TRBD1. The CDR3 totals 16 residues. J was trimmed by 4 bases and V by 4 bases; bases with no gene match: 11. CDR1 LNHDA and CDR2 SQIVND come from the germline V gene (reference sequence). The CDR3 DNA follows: TGTGCCAGTAGTAAAAACCGACAGGGGATAGTCTATGGCTACACCTTC. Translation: CASSKNRQGIVYGYTF.

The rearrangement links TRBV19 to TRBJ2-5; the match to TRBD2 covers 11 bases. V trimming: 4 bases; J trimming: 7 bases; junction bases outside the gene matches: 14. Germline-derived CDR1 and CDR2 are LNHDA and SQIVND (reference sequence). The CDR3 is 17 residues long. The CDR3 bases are TGTGCCAGTAGTAGGGGACTAGCGGAAACGAGGCCTTGGACCCAGTACTTC. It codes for CASSRGLAETRPWTQYF.

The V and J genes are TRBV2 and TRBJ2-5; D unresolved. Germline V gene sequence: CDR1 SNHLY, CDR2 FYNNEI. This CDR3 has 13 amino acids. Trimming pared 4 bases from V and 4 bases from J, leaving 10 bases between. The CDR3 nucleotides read TGTGCCAGCAGTGGTACTTACTTAGAGACCCAGTACTTC. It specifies CASSGTYLETQYF.

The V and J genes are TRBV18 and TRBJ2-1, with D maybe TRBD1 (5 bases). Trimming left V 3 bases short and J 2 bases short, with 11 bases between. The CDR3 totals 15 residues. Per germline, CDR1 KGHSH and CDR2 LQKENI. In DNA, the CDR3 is TGTGCCAGCTCACCCACTAAAGGGGCCTACAATGAGCAGTTCTTC. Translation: CASSPTKGAYNEQFF. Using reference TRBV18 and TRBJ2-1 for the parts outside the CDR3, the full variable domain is NAGVMQNPRHLVRRRGQEARLRCSPMKGHSHVYWYRQLPEEGLKFMVYLQKENIIDESGMPKERFSAEFPKEGPSILRIQQVVRGDSAAYFCASSPTKGAYNEQFFGPGTRLTVL.

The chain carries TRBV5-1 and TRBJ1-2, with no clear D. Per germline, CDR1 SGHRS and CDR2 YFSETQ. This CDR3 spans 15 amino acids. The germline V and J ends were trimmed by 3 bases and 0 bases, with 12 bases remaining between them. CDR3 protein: CASSSETGSNYGYTF. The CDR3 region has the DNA TGCGCCAGCAGCTCGGAAACGGGTTCTAACTATGGCTACACCTTC.